Below, one TCR beta chain is given with its context. Its specific antigen is unknown. No much larger clone exists at a distance of one base, and base qualities are not known. Donors were around 37 systemically healthy Caucasian individuals from Russia aged roughly 6 to 90 years. Each donor gave around 9.5 milliliters of peripheral blood, collected into EDTA-treated Vacutainer tubes. Ficoll-Paque density-gradient centrifugation was used to isolate PBMCs, with at least 7 million per sample. Total RNA was extracted from PBMCs with Trizol reagent, with at least 5 micrograms obtained per sample. For every donor, flow cytometry on a PBMC aliquot measured the percentage of naive CD45RAhigh/CD27high T cells. The protocol used for the library was 5' RACE. This sample was sequenced with an Illumina HiSeq 2500. A second PCR of roughly 7 to 12 cycles was run with a J-beta primer mix and a sample-barcoded 5' primer. A unique molecular identifier was introduced onto each TCR beta cDNA molecule by a template-switch 5' adaptor carrying 12 random nucleotides. At least 3 million CDR3-containing paired-end reads were obtained from each sample. First-strand cDNA synthesis was performed from all RNA using the Mint cDNA synthesis kit, with priming by a TRBC-specific oligonucleotide. All cDNA was treated with uracil-DNA glycosylase and then went through a first 18-cycle PCR with the universal primers M1SS and BC2_uni_R. Per the authors' processing: Each sample was normalized by randomly selecting 1 million high-quality reads, each carrying a distinct molecular identifier. Reads with shared molecular identifiers were discarded instead of being binned into consensus sequences. MiTCR, set to a Q25 quality threshold and the strictest error-elimination algorithm, was used for CDR3 identification, clonotype clustering and error correction. A nonparametric unseen species model with Euler transformation was used to estimate lower-bound total TCR beta diversity. TCRdb applied fastp at Q25 and MiXCR to the public reads, then kept only in-frame beta chains. Entries that share a CDR3 protein sequence are merged under the most common genes and DNA. These V and J calls are TCRdb output, not the study's own analysis. The sample includes 800,000 or so distinct CDR3 sequences, with 60% to 80% observed a single time. About 27% of the sample is held by the ten biggest clonotypes.

The record originates from a study of blood T cells in healthy people across ages (dated by TCRdb to the mid-2010s). Describing the broader study: In model experiments, template switching captured about one uniquely barcoded TCR beta cDNA molecule for every two T cells. The donors were split into four age groups: young (average 16 years), middle-aged (39), aged (approximately 60) and long-lived (more than 80). To avoid experimental bias, donors of different ages were randomly spread across the sequencing lanes. Two additional independent replicas of 1 million unique cDNA reads from the same blood draw were analyzed for two donors (one aged 18 to 30 and one aged 80 or older). Using deep sequencing normalized with unique cDNA molecular identifiers, the study measured how TCR beta repertoire diversity changes with age.

V and J are truncated by 2 bases and 3 bases respectively, leaving an intervening sequence of 11 bases. CDR1 SNHLY and CDR2 FYNNEI were looked up in the germline V gene. The CDR3 holds 15 amino acids from the cysteine to the phenylalanine. Only the CDR3 part of the read is kept: 45 bases, read in frame from the first base. What the research found in general, with its limitations: Donor CMV infection status was unknown, potentially confounding age-related changes in expanded clonotypes. Estimates of total diversity based on one million sequenced T cells were considered lower bounds and underestimates. Observed TCR beta diversity correlated strongly with the percentage of naive T cells measured by flow cytometry. Compared with the aged group, the long-lived group had more naive CD4+ T cells, fewer expanded clones and increased TCR diversity, suggesting age selection. Because profiling used bulk unsorted PBMCs, naive and antigen-experienced compartments could not be compared conclusively. Observed TCR beta diversity per million T cells fell roughly linearly with age, and a significant reduction was already apparent by age around 40.

The sample was blood. The clonotype originates from a man aged 25 to 40 in good health. The receptor chain draws on TRBV2 and TRBJ1-5; the D gene remains uncertain. The bases are TGTGCCAGCAGTGAAAAAAGGGCCCTCAATCAGCCCCAGCATTTT. Its amino acids are CASSEKRALNQPQHF.